This T cell receptor (beta chain) was documented in a study of OX40 agonist ivuxolimab in advanced cancers. Only in-frame clones appear in the TCRdb table, and some are missing; sequencing was by immunoSEQ multiplex PCR. The sample gives about 18,000 clones, roughly 88% of which show up once; roughly 32% is in the top ten. There are 14 residues in the CDR3. CDR1 and CDR2 from the germline V gene are MDHEN and SYDVKM. V lost 6 bases, J lost 0 bases, and 12 bases lay in between. This clone was found once. This receptor was identified in an adult with an advanced solid tumor such as melanoma, head and neck, liver or kidney cancer. The J gene is TRBJ2-7, the V gene TRBV28; possibly TRBD1 for D (6 bases). The sequences come from CD4+ or CD8+ T cells sorted from blood, collected in a trial of the OX40 agonist ivuxolimab. For the CDR3, the DNA is TGTGCCAGCAGACCCTGGGACATCTCCTACGAGCAGTACTTC. Residues: CASRPWDISYEQYF.